This passage covers 19 T cell receptor beta chains from one sample sequenced in a study of OX40 agonist ivuxolimab in advanced cancers. The repertoire was sequenced with immunoSEQ multiplex PCR; TCRdb's copy has only in-frame clones and lacks some. The data contain about 66,000 clones, 75% to 90% of them singletons. The starting material was CD4+ or CD8+ T cells sorted from blood, obtained in a trial of the OX40 agonist ivuxolimab. Source of these receptors: an adult with an advanced solid tumor such as melanoma, head and neck, liver or kidney cancer.

The chain recombines TRBV6-6 with TRBJ2-2, with D unresolved. CDR3 length: 16 residues. V dropped 2 bases and J dropped 7 bases, with 17 bases sitting between them. Germline V gene sequence: CDR1 MNHNY, CDR2 SVGAGI (reference sequence). Written as DNA, the CDR3 is TGTGCCAGCAGTTACGGAAGTAACAGAAGGATCGGGGAGCTGTTTTTT. It is translated as CASSYGSNRRIGELFF.

The chain uses TRBV4-2 and TRBJ2-7, with TRBD2 matching 10 bases. Germline values: CDR1 LGHNA, CDR2 YNFKEQ. V was pared by 5 bases and J by 5 bases, with 12 bases of the junction left unmatched. This CDR3 spans 16 amino acids. CDR3 amino acids: CASSLLPSGSINEQYF. DNA for the CDR3: TGTGCCAGCAGCTTGCTCCCTAGCGGGAGTATCAACGAGCAGTACTTC.

The V gene is TRBV7-2, the J gene TRBJ2-5, with TRBD2 identical over 11 bases. The V gene end was trimmed by 3 bases and the J gene end by 0 bases; junction bases not matched to a gene: 3. Germline assignment: CDR1 SGHTA and CDR2 FQGNSA. The CDR3 totals 16 residues. The CDR3 DNA is TGTGCCAGCAGCTTGGAGGGACTAGCGGACCAAGAGACCCAGTACTTC. It yields the protein CASSLEGLADQETQYF.

The chain uses TRBV5-6 and TRBJ2-7; 10 bases map to TRBD2. CDR3 length: 14 residues. The germline gives CDR1 SGHDT, CDR2 YYEEEE. Losses at the gene ends were 4 bases for V and 7 bases for J; bases not matched to a gene: 8. The CDR3 region is CASSHPGLAVEQYF. CDR3 sequence (DNA): TGTGCCAGCAGCCACCCTGGACTAGCGGTTGAGCAGTACTTC.

This rearrangement joins TRBV12-5 to TRBJ2-7; a weak D match, TRBD1 (6 bases). V lost 2 bases to trimming and J lost 2 bases, with 10 bases between them. Germline CDR1 and CDR2: LGHNT and FRNRAP. The CDR3 contains 14 residues. The CDR3 reads CASGLLGQTYEQYF. DNA of the CDR3: TGTGCTAGTGGTTTGCTCGGACAGACCTACGAGCAGTACTTC.

V and J are TRBV21-1 and TRBJ1-1. TRBV21-1 is an annotated pseudogene. There are 13 residues in the CDR3. CDR3 sequence reads: CANPEGGNTEAFF. The CDR3 DNA reads as TGTGCCAACCCTGAGGGTGGGAACACTGAAGCTTTCTTT.

The chain links TRBV28 to TRBJ2-3; no clear D. Germline V CDR1 and CDR2: MDHEN, SYDVKM. The CDR3 contains 12 residues. Trimming left V 11 bases short and J 4 bases short, with 13 bases between. The CDR3 is CASAWVPDTQYF. Written as DNA, the CDR3 is TGTGCCTCCGCCTGGGTTCCAGATACGCAGTATTTT.

V is TRBV10-2 and J is TRBJ2-7; no clear D. V lost 2 bases to trimming and J lost 6 bases, with 5 bases between them. The germline CDR1 and CDR2 sequences are WSHSY and SAAADI. This CDR3 contains 11 residues. Written as DNA, the CDR3 is TGCGCCAGCAGTGAGGGGTCCGAGCAGTACTTC. It yields the protein CASSEGSEQYF.

The chain recombines TRBV5-1 with TRBJ2-5; possible D gene TRBD2, 5 bases. The CDR3 is 14 residues long. Germline V CDR1 and CDR2: SGHRS, YFSETQ. With 4 bases removed from V and 7 bases from J, the gap between germline ends came to 17 bases. DNA of the CDR3: TGCGCCAGCAGCCCCGGAAACCAAGAGGGGACCCAGTACTTC. Translated, it gives CASSPGNQEGTQYF.

The chain recombines TRBV28 with TRBJ1-5, with 10 nucleotides matching TRBD1. The CDR3 covers 15 residues. Trimming cost V 8 bases and J 3 bases; bases outside gene matches: 7. The germline CDR1 and CDR2 sequences are MDHEN and SYDVKM. CDR3 region: CASVDRGRFNQPQHF. As DNA, the CDR3 is TGTGCCAGCGTAGACAGGGGGCGTTTCAATCAGCCCCAGCATTTT.

The chain carries TRBV30 and TRBJ2-3; D is unclear. V lost 8 bases, J lost 2 bases, and 17 bases lay in between. The V gene's germline CDR1 is GTSNPN and CDR2 SVGIG (reference sequence). This CDR3 contains 14 residues. The CDR3 protein is CALTPVVPTDTQYF. CDR3 bases: TGTGCCCTGACACCCGTGGTACCCACAGATACGCAGTATTTT.

Concerning this clone: An end of the junction differs from the germline gene, which may be a read error. The J gene is TRBJ2-7, the V gene TRBV15; D possibly corresponds to TRBD1 (6 bases). The CDR3 contains 11 residues. In germline, CDR1 is LNHNV, CDR2 YYDKDF (reference sequence). The CDR3 DNA reads as TGTGCCACCAGCAGAGATGATTACAGGGCTTTC. This gives the protein CATSRDDYRAF.

CDR3 protein: CASVGGGSGNTIYF. As DNA, the CDR3 is TGTGCCAGTGTAGGAGGGGGCTCTGGAAACACCATATATTTT. The genes are TRBV2 and TRBJ1-3, with D possibly being TRBD1 (6 bases). Germline assignment: CDR1 SNHLY and CDR2 FYNNEI. The CDR3 loop spans 14 amino acids. V dropped 9 bases and J dropped 0 bases, with 12 bases sitting between them.

The chain is built from TRBV7-9 and TRBJ2-4; D may match TRBD1 or TRBD2 (7 bases each). The germline gives CDR1 SEHNR, CDR2 FQNEAQ (reference sequence). The V end lost 6 bases, the J end lost 8 bases, and 20 bases lay between the germline ends. The CDR3 is 15 amino acids. CDR3 amino acids: CASSPVGGGLDIQYF. CDR3 sequence (DNA): TGTGCCAGCAGTCCCGTGGGAGGGGGCTTGGACATTCAGTACTTC.

The CDR3 protein is CASSFRLEKITYEQYF. The DNA of the CDR3 is TGTGCCAGCAGCTTCCGACTAGAAAAAATTACCTACGAGCAGTACTTC. The rearrangement links TRBV5-6 to TRBJ2-5; a possible D gene is TRBD2 (6 bases). The J call may be mistaken, given a closer DNA end match to TRBJ2-7. This CDR3 has 16 residues. Per the germline V gene, CDR1 is SGHDT and CDR2 is YYEEEE.

The chain employs TRBV5-1 and TRBJ1-3; D may be TRBD1 (5 bases). This CDR3 region has 16 residues. Deletions cut 4 bases from V and 4 bases from J, with 18 bases between. Germline lookup yields CDR1 SGHRS and CDR2 YFSETQ. The CDR3 DNA follows: TGCGCCAGCAGCAATGGTCGCGGGGCCGACGGAAACACCATATATTTT. Protein sequence: CASSNGRGADGNTIYF.

In DNA form, the CDR3 reads TGCGCCAGCAGCGGTAAAAACATTCAGTACTTC. This codes for CASSGKNIQYF. The rearrangement links TRBV10-2 to TRBJ2-4; D gene unclear. Trimming shortened V by 6 bases and J by 4 bases, and 4 bases separated the two germline ends. The V gene's germline CDR1 is WSHSY and CDR2 SAAADI. The CDR3 is 11 residues long.

The gene calls are TRBV7-6 and TRBJ2-5; 9 nucleotides match TRBD2. The J segment lost 4 bases and the V segment lost 5 bases, leaving 17 bases of the junction unmatched. CDR1 is SGHVS and CDR2 is FNYEAQ in the germline V gene. The CDR3 loop spans 18 amino acids. The CDR3 nucleotides are TGTGCCAGCAGCAAAGGCGGCGGGAGGGCCTTAAGGGGAGAGACCCAGTACTTC. Translating gives CASSKGGGRALRGETQYF.

This clone appeared a few times. The rearrangement joins TRBV19 to TRBJ2-1; either TRBD1 or TRBD2 may supply D (5 bases each). Trimming left V 6 bases short and J 10 bases short, with 16 bases between. There are 13 residues in the CDR3. CDR1 LNHDA and CDR2 SQIVND come from the germline V gene (reference sequence). CDR3 amino acids: CASRSGRDREQFF. In DNA form, the CDR3 reads TGTGCCAGTAGAAGTGGTCGGGACCGAGAGCAGTTCTTC.